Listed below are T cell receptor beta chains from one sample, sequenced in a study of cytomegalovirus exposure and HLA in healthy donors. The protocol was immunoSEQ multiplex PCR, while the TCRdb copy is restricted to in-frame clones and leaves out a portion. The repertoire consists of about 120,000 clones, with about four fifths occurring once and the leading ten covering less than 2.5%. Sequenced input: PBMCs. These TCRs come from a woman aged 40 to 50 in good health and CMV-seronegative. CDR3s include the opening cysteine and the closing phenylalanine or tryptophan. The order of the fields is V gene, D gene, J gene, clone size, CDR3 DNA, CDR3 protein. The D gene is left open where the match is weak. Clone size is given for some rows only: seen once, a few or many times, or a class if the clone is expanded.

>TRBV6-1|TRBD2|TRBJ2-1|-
TGTGCCAGCAGGGGACTAGCGGGAGTCAATGAGCAGTTCTTC
CASRGLAGVNEQFF
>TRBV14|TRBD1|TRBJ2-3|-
TGTGCCAGCAGCCAAGCCCGGACAGGGGGCAGATTTGCAGATACGCAGTATTTT
CASSQARTGGRFADTQYF
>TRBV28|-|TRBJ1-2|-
TGTGCCAGCAGTACAAGGGGTGCCTATGGCTACACCTTC
CASSTRGAYGYTF
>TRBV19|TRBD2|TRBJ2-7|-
TGTGCCAGTAGCCCCCGACAGCGAGCGGGAGTGTACGAGCAGTACTTC
CASSPRQRAGVYEQYF
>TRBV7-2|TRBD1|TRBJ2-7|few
TGTGCCAGCAGCGACATCACGGGACAGGGGTCCCACGAGCAGTACTTC
CASSDITGQGSHEQYF
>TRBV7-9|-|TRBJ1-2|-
TGTGCCAGCAGCTCCCCCGGTGGCTATGGCTACACCTTC
CASSSPGGYGYTF
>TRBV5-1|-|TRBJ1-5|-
TGCGCCAGCAGCTTGGAACAGGGAGCTCAGCCCCAGCATTTT
CASSLEQGAQPQHF
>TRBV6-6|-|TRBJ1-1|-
TGTGCCAGCAGTGACCGGGACACTAAGAACACTGAAGCTTTCTTT
CASSDRDTKNTEAFF
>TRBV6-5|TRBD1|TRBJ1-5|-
TGTGCCAGTAGACAGGGGGAGAAAGGGCAGCCCCAGCATTTT
CASRQGEKGQPQHF
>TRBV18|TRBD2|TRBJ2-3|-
TGTGCCAGCTCTCCTACTAGCGGGATACTGAAAGATACGCAGTATTTT
CASSPTSGILKDTQYF
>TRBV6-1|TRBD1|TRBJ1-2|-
TGTGCCAGCAGTGAAGGCGCGGGACAGAACTATGGCTACACCTTC
CASSEGAGQNYGYTF
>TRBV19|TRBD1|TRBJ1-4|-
TGTGCCAGTAGTATAGGTATCGGGACAGGCTATGAAAAACTGTTTTTT
CASSIGIGTGYEKLFF
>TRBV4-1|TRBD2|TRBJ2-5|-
TGCGCCAGCAGCCTTCTAGCGGGGGGGGCAGGGGGCCAGTACTTC
CASSLLAGGAGGQYF
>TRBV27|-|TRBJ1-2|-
TGTGCCAGCAGTTTACCGTTAGCGTGGAATAACTATGGCTACACCTTC
CASSLPLAWNNYGYTF
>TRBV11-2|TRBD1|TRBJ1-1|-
TGTGCCAGCAGTTTACAAGACAGGGGGCGCGACACTGAAGCTTTCTTT
CASSLQDRGRDTEAFF
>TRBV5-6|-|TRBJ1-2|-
TGTGCCAGCAGCTTGGAGTCGACAGCTAACTATGGCTACACCTTC
CASSLESTANYGYTF
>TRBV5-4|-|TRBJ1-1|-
TGTGCCAGCAGCTTACAGATGGGACTCCAGAACACTGAAGCTTTCTTT
CASSLQMGLQNTEAFF
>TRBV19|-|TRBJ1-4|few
TGTGCCAGTAGTAAAAGGGGTTCGGGTGAAAAACTGTTTTTT
CASSKRGSGEKLFF
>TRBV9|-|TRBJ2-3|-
TGTGCCAGCAGCGTAGCTCGGGGTGATACGCAGTATTTT
CASSVARGDTQYF
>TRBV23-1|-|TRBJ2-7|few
TGCGCCAGCAGTCAATCAGGCAGGGAAAAGACCTACGAGCAGTACTTC
CASSQSGREKTYEQYF
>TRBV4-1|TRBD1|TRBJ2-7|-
TGCGCCAGCAGTATGACAGGGGCCTCGGTGAACTACGAGCAGTACTTC
CASSMTGASVNYEQYF
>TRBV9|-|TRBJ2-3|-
TGTGCCAGCAGCGGTAGCGGAGATACGCAGTATTTT
CASSGSGDTQYF
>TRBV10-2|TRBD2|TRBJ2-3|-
TGCGCCAGTTGCTCGTGGATTCCTAGCGGGTCTACTAGCACAGATACGCAGTATTTT
CASCSWIPSGSTSTDTQYF
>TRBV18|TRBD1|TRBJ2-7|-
TGTGCCAGCTCCCCCGGTGCCGGGACAGGGGCTTCCTACGAGCAGTACTTC
CASSPGAGTGASYEQYF
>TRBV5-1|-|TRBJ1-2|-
TGCGCCAGCAGCTTGACTGCGGGACTTTTAGGGAACTATGGCTACACCTTC
CASSLTAGLLGNYGYTF
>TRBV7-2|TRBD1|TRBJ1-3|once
TGTGCCAGCAGCTCCCAGGGGGCGAACACCATATATTTT
CASSSQGANTIYF
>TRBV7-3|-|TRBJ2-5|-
TGTGCCAGCAGCTTATACGCCGGGACATCCATTGAGACCCAGTACTTC
CASSLYAGTSIETQYF
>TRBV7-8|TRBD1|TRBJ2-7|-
TGTGCCAGCAGCTTAGCCGGGACAGGGGGCGAGCAGTACTTC
CASSLAGTGGEQYF
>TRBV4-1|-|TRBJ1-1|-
TGCGCCAGCAGCCGTCAGGGGAGCACTGAAGCTTTCTTT
CASSRQGSTEAFF
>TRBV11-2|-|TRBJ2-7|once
TGTGCCAGCAGCCGGGACACCTCCTACGAGCAGTACTTC
CASSRDTSYEQYF
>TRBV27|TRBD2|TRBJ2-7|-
TGTGCCAGCGGAATAGCGGGAGGGTCGGGTGAGCAGTACTTC
CASGIAGGSGEQYF
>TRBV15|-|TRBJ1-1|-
TGTGCCACCAGCAGGGGGGGGGCAGGGGAAAGGAACACTGAAGCTTTCTTT
CATSRGGAGERNTEAFF
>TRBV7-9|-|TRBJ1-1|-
TGTTCCAGCAGCTTCGGTGAAGTATCGATGAACACTGAAGCTTTCTTT
CSSSFGEVSMNTEAFF
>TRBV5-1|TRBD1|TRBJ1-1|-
TGCGCCAGCAGCCAGGGGGGAGGCGCTGAAGCTTTCTTT
CASSQGGGAEAFF
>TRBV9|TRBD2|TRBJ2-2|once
TGTGCCAGCAGCGACCGAATTGGCGGGGGGGCCCCCGGCACCGGGGAGCTGTTTTTT
CASSDRIGGGAPGTGELFF
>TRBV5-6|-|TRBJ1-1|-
TGTGCCAGCAGGTATCAGGGGAGCACTGAAGCTTTCTTT
CASRYQGSTEAFF
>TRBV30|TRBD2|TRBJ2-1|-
TGTGCCGGGTCGGGCGGGGGAAACAATGAGCAGTTCTTC
CAGSGGGNNEQFF
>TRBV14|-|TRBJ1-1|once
TGTGCCAGCAGCCAAGAGTTCTACACTGAAGCTTTCTTT
CASSQEFYTEAFF
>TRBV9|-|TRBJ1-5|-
TGTGCCAGCAGCGACCGGGGCAATCAGCCCCAGCATTTT
CASSDRGNQPQHF
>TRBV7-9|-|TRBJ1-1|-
TGTTCCAGCAGCTTGGGGGACTTAAACACTGAAGCTTTCTTT
CSSSLGDLNTEAFF
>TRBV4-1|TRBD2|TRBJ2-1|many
TGCGCCAGCAGCCCAACCATATCTAGCGGGGACTCCTACAATGAGCAGTTCTTC
CASSPTISSGDSYNEQFF
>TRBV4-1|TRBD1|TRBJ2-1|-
TGCGCCAGCAGCCTACTCGGGACAGGGAGAAATGAGCAGTTCTTC
CASSLLGTGRNEQFF
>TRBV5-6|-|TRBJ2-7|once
TGTGCCAGCAGCCCTGTACGAAGTGGGCGGGGTTACGAGCAGTACTTC
CASSPVRSGRGYEQYF
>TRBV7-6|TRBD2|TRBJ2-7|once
TGTGCCAGCAGCCGGAGCAGCGGGGGCGCTCACTACGAGCAGTACTTC
CASSRSSGGAHYEQYF
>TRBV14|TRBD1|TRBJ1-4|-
TGTGCCAGCAGCCAAGGACTTGCCAAGGGGGCTAAGGAAAAACTGTTTTTT
CASSQGLAKGAKEKLFF
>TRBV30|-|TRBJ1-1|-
TGTGCCTGGAGTGTTGAAGGGGGAGCTTTCTTT
CAWSVEGGAFF